The count of the clone carrying this TCR beta chain is one. The V segment lost 2 bases and the J segment 4 bases; nucleotides outside the gene matches: 0. Looked up from germline, CDR1 is KGHSH and CDR2 is LQKENI. This CDR3 is 14 amino acids long. This record belongs to a study of T cell changes during pregnancy in multiple sclerosis. Some clones are missing from TCRdb's copy, which holds only in-frame ones; the method was immunoSEQ multiplex PCR. The table lists 93,000 or so clones, 92% of them singletons, with around 0.92% in the top ten. The chain couples TRBV18 to TRBJ2-3; 10 nucleotides match TRBD2. This TCR was recovered from a female donor with multiple sclerosis, enrolled in a pregnancy study. The material sequenced was peripheral blood, taken after pregnancy. CDR3 in DNA: TGTGCCAGCTCACCAACTAGCGGGGCAGATACGCAGTATTTT. This translates into CASSPTSGADTQYF.